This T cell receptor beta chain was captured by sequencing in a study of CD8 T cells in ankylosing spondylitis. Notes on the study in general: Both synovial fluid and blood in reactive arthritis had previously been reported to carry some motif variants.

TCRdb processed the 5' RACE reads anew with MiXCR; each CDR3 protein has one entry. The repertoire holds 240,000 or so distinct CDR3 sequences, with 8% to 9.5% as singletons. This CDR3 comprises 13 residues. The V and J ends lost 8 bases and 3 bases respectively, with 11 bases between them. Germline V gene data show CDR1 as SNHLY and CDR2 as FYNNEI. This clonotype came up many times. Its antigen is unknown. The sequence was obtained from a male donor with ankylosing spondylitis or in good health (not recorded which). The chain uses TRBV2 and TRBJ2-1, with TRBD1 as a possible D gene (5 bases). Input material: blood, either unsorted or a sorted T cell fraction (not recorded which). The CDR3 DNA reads TGTGCCAGCCGAACAGGAGACTACAATGAGCAGTTCTTC. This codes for CASRTGDYNEQFF.